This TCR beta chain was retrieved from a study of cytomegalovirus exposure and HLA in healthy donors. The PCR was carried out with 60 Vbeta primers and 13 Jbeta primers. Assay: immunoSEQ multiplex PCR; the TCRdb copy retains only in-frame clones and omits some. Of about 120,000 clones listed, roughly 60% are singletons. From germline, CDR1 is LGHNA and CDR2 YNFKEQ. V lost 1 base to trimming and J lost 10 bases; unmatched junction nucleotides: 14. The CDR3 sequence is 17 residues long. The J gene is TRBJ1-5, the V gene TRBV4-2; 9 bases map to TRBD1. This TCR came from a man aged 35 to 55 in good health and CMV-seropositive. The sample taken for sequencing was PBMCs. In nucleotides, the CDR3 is TGTGCCAGCAGCCAAGCCGCATTGGGGACAGGGATACAACCCCAGCATTTT. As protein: CASSQAALGTGIQPQHF.